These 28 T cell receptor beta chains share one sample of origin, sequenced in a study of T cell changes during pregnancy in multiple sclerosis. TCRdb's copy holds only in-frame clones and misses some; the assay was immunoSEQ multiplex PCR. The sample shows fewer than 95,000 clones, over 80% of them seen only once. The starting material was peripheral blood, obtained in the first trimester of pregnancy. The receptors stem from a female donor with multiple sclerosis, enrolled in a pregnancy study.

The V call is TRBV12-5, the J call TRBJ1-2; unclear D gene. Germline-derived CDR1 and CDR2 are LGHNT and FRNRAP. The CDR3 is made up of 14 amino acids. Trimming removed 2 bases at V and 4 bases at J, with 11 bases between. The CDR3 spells CASGLSSWPYGYTF. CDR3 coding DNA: TGTGCTAGTGGTTTGTCCTCATGGCCCTATGGCTACACCTTC.

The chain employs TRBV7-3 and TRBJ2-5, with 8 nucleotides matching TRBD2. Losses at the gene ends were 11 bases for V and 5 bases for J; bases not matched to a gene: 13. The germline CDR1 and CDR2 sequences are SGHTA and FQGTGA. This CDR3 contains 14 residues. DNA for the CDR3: TGTGCCCCCTCGCGGGAGGATCGGGTGGAGACCCAGTACTTC. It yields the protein CAPSREDRVETQYF.

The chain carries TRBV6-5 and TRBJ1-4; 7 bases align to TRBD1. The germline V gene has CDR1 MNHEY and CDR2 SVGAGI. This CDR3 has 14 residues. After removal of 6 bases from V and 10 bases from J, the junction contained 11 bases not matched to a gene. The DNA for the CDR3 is TGTGCCAGCAGGGATCGACAGGGTGGGGGAAAACTGTTTTTT. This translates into CASRDRQGGGKLFF.

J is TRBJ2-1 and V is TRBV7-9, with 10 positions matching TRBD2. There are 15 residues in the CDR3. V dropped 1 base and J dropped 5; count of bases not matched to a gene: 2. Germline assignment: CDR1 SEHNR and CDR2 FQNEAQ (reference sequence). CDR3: CASSLGLAGDNEQFF. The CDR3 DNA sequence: TGTGCCAGCAGCTTAGGGCTAGCGGGGGACAATGAGCAGTTCTTC.

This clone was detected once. The CDR3 region is CASSPLEGSYNEQFF. CDR3 sequence (DNA): TGCGCCAGCAGCCCCTTGGAGGGCTCCTACAATGAGCAGTTCTTC. The rearrangement joins TRBV5-1 to TRBJ2-1; D may be TRBD2 (6 bases). The CDR3 covers 15 residues. Trimming removed 4 bases at V and 0 bases at J, with 11 bases between. Germline V gene sequence: CDR1 SGHRS, CDR2 YFSETQ.

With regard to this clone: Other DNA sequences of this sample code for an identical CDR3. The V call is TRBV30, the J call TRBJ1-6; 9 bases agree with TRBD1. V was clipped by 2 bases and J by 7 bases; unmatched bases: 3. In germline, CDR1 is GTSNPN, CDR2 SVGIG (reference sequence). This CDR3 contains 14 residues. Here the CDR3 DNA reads TGTGCCTGGAGTAGGGGACAGGGAAATTCACCCCTCCACTTT. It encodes CAWSRGQGNSPLHF.

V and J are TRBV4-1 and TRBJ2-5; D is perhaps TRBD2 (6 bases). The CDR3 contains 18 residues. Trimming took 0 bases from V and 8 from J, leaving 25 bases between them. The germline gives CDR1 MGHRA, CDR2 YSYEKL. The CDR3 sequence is CASSQEALPGLAQGTQYF. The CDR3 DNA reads TGCGCCAGCAGCCAAGAAGCCCTGCCGGGACTCGCCCAAGGTACCCAGTACTTC.

CDR3 bases: TGTGCCAGCAGTTTCCGTCAAGGGGATGAGCAGTTCTTC. It yields the protein CASSFRQGDEQFF. The J gene is TRBJ2-1, the V gene TRBV27, with a possible D match to TRBD1 (5 bases). The CDR3 is 13 amino acids. CDR1 and CDR2 from the germline V gene are MNHEY and SMNVEV (reference sequence). V lost 3 bases and J 8 bases, leaving 11 bases between the germline ends.

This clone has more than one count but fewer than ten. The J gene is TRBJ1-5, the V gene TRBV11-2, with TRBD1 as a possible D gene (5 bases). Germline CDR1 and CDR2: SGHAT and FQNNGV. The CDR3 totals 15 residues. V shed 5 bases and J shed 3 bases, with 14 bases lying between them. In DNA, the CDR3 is TGTGCCAGCAGCCCCCTAGTAGGGGACAATCAGCCCCAGCATTTT. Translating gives CASSPLVGDNQPQHF.

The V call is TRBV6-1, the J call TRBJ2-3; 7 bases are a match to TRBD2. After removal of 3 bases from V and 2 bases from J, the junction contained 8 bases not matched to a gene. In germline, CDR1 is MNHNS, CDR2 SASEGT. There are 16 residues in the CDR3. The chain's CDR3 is CASSDTWREPTDTQYF. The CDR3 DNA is TGTGCCAGCAGTGACACTTGGCGGGAGCCCACAGATACGCAGTATTTT.

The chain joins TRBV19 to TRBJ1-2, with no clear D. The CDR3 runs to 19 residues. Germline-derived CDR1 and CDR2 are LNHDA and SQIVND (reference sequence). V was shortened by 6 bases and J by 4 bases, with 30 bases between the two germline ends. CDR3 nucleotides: TGTGCCAGTAGCACCAAAGCGGTCCGTCCGGAGATATTTTCCTATGGCTACACCTTC. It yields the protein CASSTKAVRPEIFSYGYTF.

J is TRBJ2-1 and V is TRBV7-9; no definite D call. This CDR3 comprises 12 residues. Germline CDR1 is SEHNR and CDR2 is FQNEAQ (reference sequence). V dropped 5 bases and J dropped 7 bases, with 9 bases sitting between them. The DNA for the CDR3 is TGTGCCAGCAGCCTAACCTCTAATGAGCAGTTCTTC. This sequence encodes CASSLTSNEQFF.

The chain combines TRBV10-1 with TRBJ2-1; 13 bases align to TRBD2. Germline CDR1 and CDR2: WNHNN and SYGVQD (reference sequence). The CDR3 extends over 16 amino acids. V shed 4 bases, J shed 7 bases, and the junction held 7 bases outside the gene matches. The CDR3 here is CASSAGTSGGENEQFF. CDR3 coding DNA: TGCGCCAGCAGTGCGGGAACTAGCGGGGGGGAAAATGAGCAGTTCTTC.

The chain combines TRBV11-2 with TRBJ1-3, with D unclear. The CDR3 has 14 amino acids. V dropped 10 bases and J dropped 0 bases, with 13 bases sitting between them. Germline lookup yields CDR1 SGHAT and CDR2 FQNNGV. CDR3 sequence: CATTEGGSGNTIYF. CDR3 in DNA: TGTGCCACTACGGAGGGTGGCTCTGGAAACACCATATATTTT.

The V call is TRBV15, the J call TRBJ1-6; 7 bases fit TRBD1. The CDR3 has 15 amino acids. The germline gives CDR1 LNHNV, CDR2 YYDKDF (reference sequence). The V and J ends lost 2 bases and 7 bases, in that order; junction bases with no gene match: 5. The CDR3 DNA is TGTGCCACCAGCAGAAACACAGGGGACAATTCACCCCTCCACTTT. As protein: CATSRNTGDNSPLHF.

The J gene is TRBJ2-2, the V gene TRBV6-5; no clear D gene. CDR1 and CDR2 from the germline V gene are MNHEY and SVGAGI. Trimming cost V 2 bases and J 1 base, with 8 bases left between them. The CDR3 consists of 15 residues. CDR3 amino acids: CASSYAAGNTGELFF. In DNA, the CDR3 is TGTGCCAGCAGTTACGCCGCAGGGAACACCGGGGAGCTGTTTTTT.

This chain's CDR3 is CASSLQGGANYGYTF. The CDR3, as DNA: TGTGCCAGCAGTTTACAAGGAGGGGCTAACTATGGCTACACCTTC. The chain couples TRBV27 to TRBJ1-2, with D perhaps matching TRBD1 (5 bases). V gave up 2 bases and J gave up 0 bases, with 10 bases separating them. Germline V CDR1 and CDR2: MNHEY, SMNVEV (reference sequence). The length of the CDR3 is 15 residues.

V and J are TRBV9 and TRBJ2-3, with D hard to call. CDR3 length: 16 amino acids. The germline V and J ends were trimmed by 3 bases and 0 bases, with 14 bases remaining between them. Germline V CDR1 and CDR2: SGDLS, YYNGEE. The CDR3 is CASSGISARSTDTQYF. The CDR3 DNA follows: TGTGCCAGCAGCGGAATATCGGCGAGGAGCACAGATACGCAGTATTTT.

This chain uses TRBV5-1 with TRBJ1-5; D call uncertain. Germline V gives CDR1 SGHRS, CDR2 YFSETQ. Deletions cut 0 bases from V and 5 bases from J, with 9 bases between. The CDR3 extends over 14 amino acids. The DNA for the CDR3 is TGCGCCAGCAGCTTGGGAGGGATTGATCAGCCCCAGCATTTT. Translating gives CASSLGGIDQPQHF.

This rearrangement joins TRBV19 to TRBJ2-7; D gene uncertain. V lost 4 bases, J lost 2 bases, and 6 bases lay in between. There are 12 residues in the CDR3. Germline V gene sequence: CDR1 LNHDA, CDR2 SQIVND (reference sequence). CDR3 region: CASSNNAYEQYF. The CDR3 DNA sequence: TGTGCCAGTAGTAACAATGCCTACGAGCAGTACTTC.

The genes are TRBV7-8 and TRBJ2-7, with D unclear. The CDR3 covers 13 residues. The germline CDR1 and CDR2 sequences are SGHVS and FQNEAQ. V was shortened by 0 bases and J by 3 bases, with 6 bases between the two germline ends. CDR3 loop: CASSLAQFYEQYF. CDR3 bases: TGTGCCAGCAGCTTAGCACAGTTCTACGAGCAGTACTTC.

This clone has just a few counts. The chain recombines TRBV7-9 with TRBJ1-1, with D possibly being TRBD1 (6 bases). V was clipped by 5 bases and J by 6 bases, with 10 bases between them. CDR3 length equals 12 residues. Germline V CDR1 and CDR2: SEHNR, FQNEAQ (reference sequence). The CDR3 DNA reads TGTGCCAGCAGCGCGGACAGTTCTGAAGCTTTCTTT. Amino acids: CASSADSSEAFF.

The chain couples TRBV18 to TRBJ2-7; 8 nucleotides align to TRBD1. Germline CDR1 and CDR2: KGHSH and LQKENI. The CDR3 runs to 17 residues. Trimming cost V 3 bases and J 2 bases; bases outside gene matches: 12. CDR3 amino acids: CASSPTGGTGLPYEQYF. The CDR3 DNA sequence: TGTGCCAGCTCACCGACGGGCGGGACAGGACTCCCCTACGAGCAGTACTTC.

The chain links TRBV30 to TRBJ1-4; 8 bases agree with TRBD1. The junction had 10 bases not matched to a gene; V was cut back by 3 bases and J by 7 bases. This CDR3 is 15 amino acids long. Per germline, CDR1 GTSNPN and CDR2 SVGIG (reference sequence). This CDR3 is CAWSTAQGAIEKLFF. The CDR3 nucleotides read TGTGCCTGGAGCACCGCCCAGGGGGCAATTGAAAAACTGTTTTTT.

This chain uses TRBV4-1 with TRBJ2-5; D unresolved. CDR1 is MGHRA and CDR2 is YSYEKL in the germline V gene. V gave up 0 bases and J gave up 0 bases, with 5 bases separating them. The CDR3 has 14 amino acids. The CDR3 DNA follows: TGCGCCAGCAGCCAAGATGCTAACCAAGAGACCCAGTACTTC. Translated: CASSQDANQETQYF.

The CDR3 sequence: CASSTFRGDVEAFF. The DNA of the CDR3 is TGTGCCAGCAGCACCTTCAGGGGGGACGTTGAAGCTTTCTTT. J is TRBJ1-1 and V is TRBV7-9, with TRBD1 matching 7 bases. V gave up 5 bases and J gave up 7 bases; unmatched junction bases: 10. The V gene's germline CDR1 is SEHNR and CDR2 FQNEAQ (reference sequence). This CDR3 is 14 amino acids long.

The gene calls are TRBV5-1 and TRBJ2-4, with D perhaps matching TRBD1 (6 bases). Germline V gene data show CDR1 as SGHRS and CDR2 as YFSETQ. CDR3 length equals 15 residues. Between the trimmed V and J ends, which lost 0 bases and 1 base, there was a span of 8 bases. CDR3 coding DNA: TGCGCCAGCAGCTTGGCAGGGGTTGCCAAAAACATTCAGTACTTC. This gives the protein CASSLAGVAKNIQYF.

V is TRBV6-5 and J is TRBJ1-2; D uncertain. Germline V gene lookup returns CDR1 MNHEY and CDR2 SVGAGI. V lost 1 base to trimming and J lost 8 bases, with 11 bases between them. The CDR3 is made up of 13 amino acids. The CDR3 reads CASSYFEGEGYTF. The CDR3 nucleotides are TGTGCCAGCAGTTACTTTGAGGGAGAGGGCTACACCTTC.